There are many counts of the clone carrying this T cell receptor beta chain. Its matching antigen is unknown. This sample was taken from a study of breast tumors, draining lymph nodes, adjacent tissues. Study-wide findings and caveats: Tumor T cell lymph node origin was a supported hypothesis, not proven. Tumors had less TCR diversity than lymph nodes, more than nontumor tissue.

Breast cancer patients provided tissue from their axillary draining lymph nodes. Via MiXCR, TCRdb re-called the multiplex PCR reads, giving one row per CDR3 protein. This table holds around 120,000 distinct CDR3 sequences, 15% to 20% found once. The V gene lost 5 bases and the J gene lost 0 bases, with 14 bases spanning the gap. This CDR3 has 15 amino acids. The sample comprised axillary lymph node tissue. The origin of this receptor is a female donor with breast cancer. Some clones in this sample may be carry-over from other donors' samples. The chain couples TRBV12-3 or TRBV12-4 to TRBJ2-7, with a possible D match to TRBD1 (6 bases). In DNA, the CDR3 is TGTGCCAGCAGTGCCACCGGGACAAGCTCCTACGAGCAGTACTTC. It translates to CASSATGTSSYEQYF.